This TCR beta chain was recovered during a study of identical twins. Whole-study results and caveats: Out-of-frame TCR alpha sharing observed in monozygotic twins exceeded model estimates. Shared out-of-frame alpha sequences (those common to twins) showed excess low generation probability.

Note on this clonotype: Antigen unknown.

Template switching (which added a universal primer site) was used, and cDNA carried unique molecular identifiers. TCRdb itself ran the 5' RACE reads through MiXCR, one entry per CDR3 protein. This sample yields around 1.7 million distinct CDR3 sequences, of which about 32% are seen a single time; around 0.3% belongs to the top ten. Healthy Caucasians provided all donations. This CDR3 region has 15 residues. V lost 5 bases and J lost 5; bases outside the gene matches: 8. Germline CDR1 MDHEN, CDR2 SYDVKM. The sequencing sample was made of cord blood. The TCR was taken from a newborn girl in good health. The V and J genes are TRBV28 and TRBJ2-5; 10 bases are shared with TRBD2. The CDR3 sequence: CASSILAGDRETQYF. The CDR3 DNA follows: TGTGCCAGCAGTATTCTAGCGGGAGATAGGGAGACCCAGTACTTC.